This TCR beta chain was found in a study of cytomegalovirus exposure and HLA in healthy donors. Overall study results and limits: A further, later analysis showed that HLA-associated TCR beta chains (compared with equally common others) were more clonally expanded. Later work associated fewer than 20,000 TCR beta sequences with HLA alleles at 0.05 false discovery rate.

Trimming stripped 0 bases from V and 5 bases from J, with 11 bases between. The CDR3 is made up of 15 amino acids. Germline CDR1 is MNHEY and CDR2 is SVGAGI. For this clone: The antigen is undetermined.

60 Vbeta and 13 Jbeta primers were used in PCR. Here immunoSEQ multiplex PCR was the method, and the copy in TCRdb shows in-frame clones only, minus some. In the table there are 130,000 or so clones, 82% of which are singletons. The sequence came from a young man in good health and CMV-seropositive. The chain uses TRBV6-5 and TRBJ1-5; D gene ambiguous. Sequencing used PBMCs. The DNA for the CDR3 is TGTGCCAGCAGTTACTCGATGGGGAGGGATCAGCCCCAGCATTTT. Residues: CASSYSMGRDQPQHF.